A single count supports the clone carrying this T cell receptor beta chain. Its antigen is currently unknown. CDR3 length equals 14 residues. Trimming cost V 3 bases and J 10 bases; bases outside gene matches: 4. Germline assignment: CDR1 MDHEN and CDR2 SYDVKM. Only in-frame clones appear in the TCRdb table, and some are missing; sequencing was by immunoSEQ multiplex PCR. The sample contains 250,000 or so clones, just under 90% of which appear only once. This entry is derived from a study of cytomegalovirus exposure and HLA in healthy donors. Study-level results: In vitro, a few CMV-associated chains proved specific for CMV antigens.

This TCR derives from a man aged 18-30 years in good health and CMV-seronegative. The sample consisted of PBMCs. The chain is built from TRBV28 and TRBJ1-6; 9 bases match TRBD1. CDR3 in DNA: TGTGCCAGCAGTTTGGGACAGGGTAGGTCACCCCTCCACTTT. This encodes CASSLGQGRSPLHF.